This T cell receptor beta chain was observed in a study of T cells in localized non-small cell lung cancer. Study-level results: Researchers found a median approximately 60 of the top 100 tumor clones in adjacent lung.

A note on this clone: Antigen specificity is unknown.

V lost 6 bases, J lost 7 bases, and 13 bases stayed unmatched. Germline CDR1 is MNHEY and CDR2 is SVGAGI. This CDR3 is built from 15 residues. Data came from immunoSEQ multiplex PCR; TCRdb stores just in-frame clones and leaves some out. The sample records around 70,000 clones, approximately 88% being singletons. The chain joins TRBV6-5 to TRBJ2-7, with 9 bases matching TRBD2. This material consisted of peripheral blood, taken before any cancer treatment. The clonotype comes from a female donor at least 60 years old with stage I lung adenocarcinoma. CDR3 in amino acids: CASSPLAGGPGEQYF. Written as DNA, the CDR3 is TGTGCCAGCAGCCCCTTGGCGGGAGGGCCGGGTGAGCAGTACTTC.